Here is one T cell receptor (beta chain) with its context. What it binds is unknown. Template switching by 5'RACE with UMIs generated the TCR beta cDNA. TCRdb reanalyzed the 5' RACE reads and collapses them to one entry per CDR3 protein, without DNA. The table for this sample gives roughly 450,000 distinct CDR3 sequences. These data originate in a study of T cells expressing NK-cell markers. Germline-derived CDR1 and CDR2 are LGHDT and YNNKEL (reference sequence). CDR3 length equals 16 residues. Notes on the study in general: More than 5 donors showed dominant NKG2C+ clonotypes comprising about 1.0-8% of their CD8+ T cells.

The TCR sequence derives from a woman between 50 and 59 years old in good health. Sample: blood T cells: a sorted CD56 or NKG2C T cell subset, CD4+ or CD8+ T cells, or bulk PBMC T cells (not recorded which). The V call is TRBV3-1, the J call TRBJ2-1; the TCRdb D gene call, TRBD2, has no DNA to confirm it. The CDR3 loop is CASSQEGAGGGAEQFF.